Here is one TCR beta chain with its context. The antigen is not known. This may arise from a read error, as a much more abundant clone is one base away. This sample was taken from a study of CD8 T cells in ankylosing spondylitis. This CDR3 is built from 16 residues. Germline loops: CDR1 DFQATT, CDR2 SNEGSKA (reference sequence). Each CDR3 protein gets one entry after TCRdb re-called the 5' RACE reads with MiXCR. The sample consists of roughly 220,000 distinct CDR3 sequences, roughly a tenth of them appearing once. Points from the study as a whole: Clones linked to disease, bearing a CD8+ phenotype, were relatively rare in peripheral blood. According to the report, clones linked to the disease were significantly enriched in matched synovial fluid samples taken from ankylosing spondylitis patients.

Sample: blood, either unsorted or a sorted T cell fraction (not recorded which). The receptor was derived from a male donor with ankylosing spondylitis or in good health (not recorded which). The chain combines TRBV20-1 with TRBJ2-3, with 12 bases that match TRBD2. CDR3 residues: CSARPGLAGSTDMQYF. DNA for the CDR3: TGCAGTGCCCGACCGGGACTAGCGGGTTCCACAGATATGCAGTATTTT.